The entry below describes one TCR beta chain. Its antigen is unknown. The germline gene is not matched at one end of the junction; a read error may be the cause. This specimen belongs to a study of blood T cells in healthy people across ages. Every participating donor contributed approximately 9.5 milliliters of peripheral blood through a draw. Extraction of total RNA produced a minimum of 5.5 micrograms from each sample. Study results and caveats: While age rose, TCR beta diversity per million T cells dropped in a roughly linear way. The long-lived group displayed more naive CD4+ cells, plus higher diversity, than the aged donors did.

The CDR3 length is 12 residues. In germline, CDR1 is SGHKS, CDR2 YYEKEE (reference sequence). The use of a sample-barcoded 5' primer and a J-beta primer mix characterized a second PCR of roughly 7 to 12 cycles. Via MiXCR, TCRdb re-called the 5' RACE reads, giving one row per CDR3 protein. This table holds some 800,000 distinct CDR3 sequences, around two fifths found once. This rearrangement joins TRBV5-5 to TRBJ2-7, with 7 nucleotides matching TRBD1. This TCR was sampled from a man between 60 and 75 years old in good health. Material for sequencing was blood. The DNA for the CDR3 is TGTGCCGGCAGCTCGACAGGGAGTGAGCAGTACTTC. It codes for CAGSSTGSEQYF. Full variable domain (remainder filled in from reference TRBV5-5 and TRBJ2-7): DAGVTQSPTHLIKTRGQQVTLRCSPISGHKSVSWYQQVLGQGPQFIFQYYEKEERGRGNFPDRFSARQFPNYSSELNVNALLLGDSALYLCAGSSTGSEQYFGPGTRLTVT.